This T cell receptor beta chain appears in the sequencing data of a study of control samples from healthy donors and cancer patients. This clone appeared once. Between the trimmed V and J ends, which lost 5 bases and 4 bases, there was a span of 13 bases. CDR3 length equals 14 residues. Germline loops: CDR1 MDHEN, CDR2 SYDVKM. Using immunoSEQ multiplex PCR, the repertoire was profiled, and TCRdb retains in-frame clones only, with some absent. The profile shows roughly 50,000 clones, approximately 94% of them singletons. The sequencing input was blood. The sequence was collected from a man aged 30-40 years in good health. The rearrangement links TRBV28 to TRBJ2-3; the D is unclear. CDR3 bases: TGTGCCAGCAGTCAACTGGAGTCTGCAGATACGCAGTATTTT. Amino acids: CASSQLESADTQYF.